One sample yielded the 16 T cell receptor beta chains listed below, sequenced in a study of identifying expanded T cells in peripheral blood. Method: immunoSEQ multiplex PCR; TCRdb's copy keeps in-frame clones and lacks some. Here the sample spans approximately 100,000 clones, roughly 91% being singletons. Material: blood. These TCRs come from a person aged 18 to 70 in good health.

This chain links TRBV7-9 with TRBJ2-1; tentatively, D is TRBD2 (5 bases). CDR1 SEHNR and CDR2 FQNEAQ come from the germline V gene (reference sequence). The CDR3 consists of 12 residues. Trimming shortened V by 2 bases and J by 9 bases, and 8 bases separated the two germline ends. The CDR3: CASSLMGSEQFF. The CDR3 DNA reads TGTGCCAGCAGCTTAATGGGGAGTGAGCAGTTCTTC.

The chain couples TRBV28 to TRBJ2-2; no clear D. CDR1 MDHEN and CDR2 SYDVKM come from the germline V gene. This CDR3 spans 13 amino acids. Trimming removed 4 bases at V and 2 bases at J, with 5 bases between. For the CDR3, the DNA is TGTGCCAGCAGTTCCCCTAACACCGGGGAGCTGTTTTTT. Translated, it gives CASSSPNTGELFF.

The CDR3 protein is CASSYSTPRMNSEAFF. The DNA for the CDR3 is TGTGCCAGCAGTTACTCGACACCGAGGATGAATTCTGAAGCTTTCTTT. The chain uses TRBV6-5 and TRBJ1-1; no clear D gene. CDR1 is MNHEY, CDR2 SVGAGI, per germline. The CDR3 has 16 residues. The V end was cut by 0 bases, the J end by 6 bases, with 17 bases between.

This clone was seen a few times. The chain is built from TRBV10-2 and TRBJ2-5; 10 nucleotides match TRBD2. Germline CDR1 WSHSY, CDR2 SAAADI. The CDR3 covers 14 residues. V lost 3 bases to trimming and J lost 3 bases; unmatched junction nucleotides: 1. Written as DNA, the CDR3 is TGCGCCAGCAGTGACCTAGCGGGGGAAGAGACCCAGTACTTC. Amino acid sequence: CASSDLAGEETQYF.

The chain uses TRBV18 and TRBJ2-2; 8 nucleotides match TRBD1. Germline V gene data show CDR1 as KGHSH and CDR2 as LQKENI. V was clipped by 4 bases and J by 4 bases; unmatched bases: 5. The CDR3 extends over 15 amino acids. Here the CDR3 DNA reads TGTGCCAGCTCACGACAGGGGTCGACCACCGGGGAGCTGTTTTTT. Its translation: CASSRQGSTTGELFF.

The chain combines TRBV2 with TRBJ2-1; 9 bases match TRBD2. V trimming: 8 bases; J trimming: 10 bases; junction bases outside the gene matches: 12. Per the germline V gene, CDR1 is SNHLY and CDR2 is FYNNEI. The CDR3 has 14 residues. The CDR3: CASRVDSGGSEQFF. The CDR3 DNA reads TGTGCCAGCCGTGTGGATAGCGGGGGTTCCGAGCAGTTCTTC.

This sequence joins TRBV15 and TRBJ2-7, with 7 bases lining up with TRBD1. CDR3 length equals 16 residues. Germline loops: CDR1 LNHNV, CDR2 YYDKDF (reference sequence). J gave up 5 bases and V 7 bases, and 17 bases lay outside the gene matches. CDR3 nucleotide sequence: TGTGCCACCACAGGGGGTGGAACAGGGGCATTCCACGAGCAGTACTTC. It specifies CATTGGGTGAFHEQYF.

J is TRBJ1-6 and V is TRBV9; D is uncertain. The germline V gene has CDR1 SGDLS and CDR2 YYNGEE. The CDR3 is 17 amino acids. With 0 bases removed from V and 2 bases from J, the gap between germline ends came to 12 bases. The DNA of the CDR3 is TGTGCCAGCAGCGTAGGGGGTACGGGAACCTATAATTCACCCCTCCACTTT. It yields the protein CASSVGGTGTYNSPLHF.

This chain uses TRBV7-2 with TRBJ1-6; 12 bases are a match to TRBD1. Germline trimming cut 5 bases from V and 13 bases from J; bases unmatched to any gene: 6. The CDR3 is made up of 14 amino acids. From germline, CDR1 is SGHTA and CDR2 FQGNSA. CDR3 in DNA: TGTGCCAGCAGCGGAATGGGACAGGGGGCTCCCCTCCACTTT. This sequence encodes CASSGMGQGAPLHF.

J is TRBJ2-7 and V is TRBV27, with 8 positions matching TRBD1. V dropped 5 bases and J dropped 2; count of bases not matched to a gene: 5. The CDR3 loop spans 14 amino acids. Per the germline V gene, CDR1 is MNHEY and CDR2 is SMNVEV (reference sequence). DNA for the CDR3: TGTGCCAGCAGTCAGGGACAGGTACCCTACGAGCAGTACTTC. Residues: CASSQGQVPYEQYF.

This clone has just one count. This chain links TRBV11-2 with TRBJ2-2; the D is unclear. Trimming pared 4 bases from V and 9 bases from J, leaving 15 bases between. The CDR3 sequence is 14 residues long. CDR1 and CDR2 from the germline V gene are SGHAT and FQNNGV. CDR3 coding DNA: TGTGCCAGCAGCTCTCAGCTTCGGAACAGGGAGCTGTTTTTT. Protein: CASSSQLRNRELFF.

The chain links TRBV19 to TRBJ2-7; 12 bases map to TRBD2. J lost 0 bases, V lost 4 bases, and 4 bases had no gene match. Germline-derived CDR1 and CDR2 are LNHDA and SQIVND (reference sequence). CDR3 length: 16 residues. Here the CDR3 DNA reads TGTGCCAGTAGTACAATACTAGCGGGGGGCTCCTACGAGCAGTACTTC. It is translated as CASSTILAGGSYEQYF.

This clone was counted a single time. The CDR3 coding sequence is TGTGCCACCCATGGCTCGTACGAGCAGTACTTC. Protein product: CATHGSYEQYF. V gene TRBV6-6 combines with J gene TRBJ2-7; D is unresolved. Germline CDR1 MNHNY, CDR2 SVGAGI (reference sequence). V shed 10 bases and J shed 4 bases, with 11 bases lying between them. This CDR3 is built from 11 residues.

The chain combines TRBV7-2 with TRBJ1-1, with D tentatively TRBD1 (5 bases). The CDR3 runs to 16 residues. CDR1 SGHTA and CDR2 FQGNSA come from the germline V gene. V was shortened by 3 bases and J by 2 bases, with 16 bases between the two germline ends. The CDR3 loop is CASSFPGLPTNTEAFF. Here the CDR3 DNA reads TGTGCCAGCAGCTTCCCGGGGCTGCCAACTAACACTGAAGCTTTCTTT.

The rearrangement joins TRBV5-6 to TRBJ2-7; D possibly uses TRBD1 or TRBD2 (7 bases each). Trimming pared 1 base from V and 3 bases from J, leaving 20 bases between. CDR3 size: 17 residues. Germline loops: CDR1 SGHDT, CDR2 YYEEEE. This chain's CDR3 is CASSLPPGRGGFYEQYF. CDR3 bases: TGTGCCAGCAGCTTGCCGCCAGGCAGGGGGGGCTTCTACGAGCAGTACTTC.

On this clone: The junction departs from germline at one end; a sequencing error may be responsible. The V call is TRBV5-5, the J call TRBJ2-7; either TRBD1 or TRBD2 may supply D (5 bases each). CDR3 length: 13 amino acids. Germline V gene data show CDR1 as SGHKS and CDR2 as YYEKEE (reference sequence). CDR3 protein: CASRGSGGKDADF. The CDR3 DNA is TGTGCCAGCAGAGGATCTGGGGGAAAAGACGCGGACTTC. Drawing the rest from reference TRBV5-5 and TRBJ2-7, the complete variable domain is DAGVTQSPTHLIKTRGQQVTLRCSPISGHKSVSWYQQVLGQGPQFIFQYYEKEERGRGNFPDRFSARQFPNYSSELNVNALLLGDSALYLCASRGSGGKDADFGPGTRLTVT.